This paragraph reports one T cell receptor beta chain. Its target is not known. This specimen belongs to a study of blood T cells in healthy people across ages. General study results and limits: TCR beta diversity correlated strongly with naive T cell percentage. Per million T cells, TCR beta diversity dropped about linearly as age rose.

A second roughly 6 to 12 cycle PCR used barcoded and J-beta primers. TCRdb passed the 5' RACE reads through MiXCR, listing each CDR3 protein once. The sample carries approximately 600,000 distinct CDR3 sequences, 58% recorded once. CDR1 is MDHEN and CDR2 is SYDVKM in the germline V gene. The CDR3 consists of 16 residues. J was trimmed by 5 bases and V by 2 bases; bases with no gene match: 8. This chain joins TRBV28 and TRBJ2-7; TRBD1 agrees at 11 bases. The sequence came from a man between 60 and 75 years old in good health. The source material was blood. CDR3 in amino acids: CASSLTPWTGGNEQYF. Here the CDR3 DNA reads TGTGCCAGCAGTTTAACCCCTTGGACAGGGGGCAACGAGCAGTACTTC.